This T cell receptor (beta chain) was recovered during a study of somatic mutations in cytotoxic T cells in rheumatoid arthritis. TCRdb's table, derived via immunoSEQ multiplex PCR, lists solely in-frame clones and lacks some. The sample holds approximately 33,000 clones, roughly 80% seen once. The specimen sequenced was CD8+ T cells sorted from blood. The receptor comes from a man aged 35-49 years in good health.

The CDR3: CASSWGQGSYEQYF. Here the CDR3 DNA reads TGTGCCAGTAGTTGGGGACAGGGGTCCTACGAGCAGTACTTC. The gene calls are TRBV19 and TRBJ2-7, with 10 bases that match TRBD1. The germline CDR1 and CDR2 sequences are LNHDA and SQIVND (reference sequence). The CDR3 spans 14 residues. Trimming at V came to 5 bases and at J to 1 base, leaving 2 bases not matched to a gene.